This entry lists 19 T cell receptor beta chains sequenced from one sample in a study of blood T cell repertoires in COVID-19. Only in-frame clones appear in the TCRdb table, and some are missing; sequencing was by immunoSEQ multiplex PCR. The sample yields about 190,000 clones, 75% to 85% seen once. Sample: PBMCs or T cells enriched from blood (not recorded which). All receptors come from a woman aged 45 to 65 with acute COVID-19.

The chain recombines TRBV7-9 with TRBJ1-1, with a weak D call TRBD1 (5 bases). V was shortened by 1 base and J by 10 bases, with 22 bases between the two germline ends. Germline-derived CDR1 and CDR2 are SEHNR and FQNEAQ (reference sequence). There are 16 residues in the CDR3. The chain's CDR3 is CASSLGQPVRGDVAFF. The CDR3 coding sequence is TGTGCCAGCAGCTTAGGACAGCCCGTGAGAGGCGACGTAGCTTTCTTT.

The chain has TRBV7-6 and TRBJ1-1; D perhaps matches TRBD1 (5 bases). V lost 6 bases and J 4 bases, leaving 15 bases between the germline ends. CDR1 SGHVS and CDR2 FNYEAQ come from the germline V gene. CDR3 length: 14 residues. The CDR3 DNA sequence: TGTGCCAGCAGTCGGATAGGGAGGGGCACTGAAGCTTTCTTT. Its protein product is CASSRIGRGTEAFF. Supplemented by reference TRBV7-6 and TRBJ1-1, the full variable domain reads GAGVSQSPRYKVTKRGQDVALRCDPISGHVSLYWYRQALGQGPEFLTYFNYEAQQDKSGLPNDRFSAERPEGSISTLTIQRTEQRDSAMYRCASSRIGRGTEAFFGQGTRLTVV.

The rearrangement uses TRBV6-2 or TRBV6-3 and TRBJ2-2; TRBD2 agrees at 10 bases. The germline V gene encodes CDR1 MNHEY and CDR2 SVGEGT. The V and J ends lost 6 bases and 3 bases, in that order; junction bases with no gene match: 4. CDR3 length: 15 residues. The CDR3 sequence: CASSRTSGYTGELFF. DNA for the CDR3: TGTGCCAGCAGCCGGACTAGCGGATACACCGGGGAGCTGTTTTTT.

This chain connects TRBV24-1 to TRBJ1-1, with a tentative D call TRBD1 (5 bases). The CDR3 totals 14 residues. V was trimmed by 9 bases and J by 1 base, leaving 14 bases between them. Looked up from germline, CDR1 is KGHDR and CDR2 is SFDVKD. CDR3 region: CATRPTGTNTEAFF. The CDR3 DNA reads TGTGCCACCCGGCCCACAGGAACGAACACTGAAGCTTTCTTT.

This rearrangement joins TRBV10-3 to TRBJ1-1; 10 nucleotides match TRBD1. J gave up 5 bases and V 7 bases, and 7 bases lay outside the gene matches. The CDR3 contains 14 residues. Per the germline V gene, CDR1 is ENHRY and CDR2 is SYGVKD. CDR3 DNA: TGTGCCATCAAACACCGGGACAGGGGTACTGAAGCTTTCTTT. This gives the protein CAIKHRDRGTEAFF.

The chain recombines TRBV19 with TRBJ2-5, with 11 bases aligning to TRBD2. V shed 1 base and J 2 bases; nucleotides not matched to a gene: 3. Germline values: CDR1 LNHDA, CDR2 SQIVND (reference sequence). The CDR3 runs 16 residues. CDR3 sequence (DNA): TGTGCCAGTAGTATAGGGGGACTAGCGGCACAAGAGACCCAGTACTTC. Amino acids: CASSIGGLAAQETQYF.

This clone rates as medium-sized (0.01 to 0.1%). The chain has TRBV19 and TRBJ1-5; D gene unclear. The CDR3 length is 13 residues. Trimming removed 1 base at V and 7 bases at J, with 8 bases between. The germline gives CDR1 LNHDA, CDR2 SQIVND (reference sequence). This chain's CDR3 is CASSIAVRQPQHF. The CDR3 DNA reads TGTGCCAGTAGTATAGCAGTCAGACAGCCCCAGCATTTT.

This chain uses TRBV5-1 with TRBJ1-2; 9 positions agree with TRBD1. The length of the CDR3 is 14 residues. The J segment lost 0 bases and the V segment lost 5 bases, leaving 2 bases of the junction unmatched. Germline loops: CDR1 SGHRS, CDR2 YFSETQ. CDR3 DNA sequence: TGCGCCAGCAGTCGGGACAGGGCTAACTATGGCTACACCTTC. This codes for CASSRDRANYGYTF.

This clone was seen a handful of times. The chain is built from TRBV28 and TRBJ2-3; D uncertain. Trimming cost V 6 bases and J 0 bases, with 13 bases left between them. The CDR3 is 15 residues long. Germline V lookup: CDR1 MDHEN, CDR2 SYDVKM. This CDR3 is CASSLGPFSTDTQYF. In nucleotides, the CDR3 is TGTGCCAGCAGCTTGGGCCCATTCAGCACAGATACGCAGTATTTT.

The chain carries TRBV28 and TRBJ2-5; D is undetermined. The V gene lost 5 bases and the J gene lost 1 base, with 2 bases spanning the gap. Germline CDR1 MDHEN, CDR2 SYDVKM. The CDR3 contains 11 residues. CDR3 residues: CASSRQETQYF. CDR3 bases: TGTGCCAGCAGTCGCCAAGAGACCCAGTACTTC.

V and J are TRBV6-4 and TRBJ2-1; D may be TRBD2 (6 bases). The germline gives CDR1 MRHNA, CDR2 SNTAGT. CDR3 length: 15 residues. V shed 2 bases and J shed 7 bases, with 15 bases lying between them. The CDR3 sequence: CASSDRGTGVNEQFF. Written as DNA, the CDR3 is TGTGCCAGCAGTGACCGGGGGACGGGTGTAAATGAGCAGTTCTTC.

The V gene is TRBV7-3, the J gene TRBJ1-6, with D possibly TRBD1 on 6 matching bases. V lost 5 bases and J 6 bases, leaving 14 bases between the germline ends. This CDR3 has 15 residues. CDR1 and CDR2 from the germline V gene are SGHTA and FQGTGA. The CDR3 loop is CASSPGDLPNSPLHF. The DNA for the CDR3 is TGTGCCAGCAGCCCAGGGGATCTCCCTAATTCACCCCTCCACTTT.

V and J are TRBV6-5 and TRBJ1-5, with 8 bases that match TRBD1. CDR3 length equals 14 residues. The V gene's germline CDR1 is MNHEY and CDR2 SVGAGI. V dropped 6 bases and J dropped 6; count of bases not matched to a gene: 7. CDR3 sequence (DNA): TGTGCCAGCAGCCCGACAGGGGTCGGTCAGCCCCAGCATTTT. This encodes CASSPTGVGQPQHF.

This clone was recorded once. This chain uses TRBV19 with TRBJ1-2, with D possibly matching TRBD1 (6 bases). V dropped 5 bases and J dropped 0 bases, with 16 bases sitting between them. The V gene's germline CDR1 is LNHDA and CDR2 SQIVND (reference sequence). There are 16 residues in the CDR3. DNA of the CDR3: TGTGCCAGTAGTTCTACCGGGACACCGACTAACTATGGCTACACCTTC. Translated, it gives CASSSTGTPTNYGYTF. Looking up the rest from reference TRBV19 and TRBJ1-2 gives the full variable domain: DGGITQSPKYLFRKEGQNVTLSCEQNLNHDAMYWYRQDPGQGLRLIYYSQIVNDFQKGDIAEGYSVSREKKESFPLTVTSAQKNPTAFYLCASSSTGTPTNYGYTFGSGTRLTVV.

The genes are TRBV5-1 and TRBJ2-1; tentatively, D is TRBD1 (7 bases). This CDR3 comprises 15 residues. Germline lookup yields CDR1 SGHRS and CDR2 YFSETQ. Trimming left V 0 bases short and J 8 bases short, with 15 bases between. This CDR3 is CASSLAAGGGYEQFF. CDR3 nucleotides: TGCGCCAGCAGCTTGGCCGCAGGGGGAGGCTATGAGCAGTTCTTC.

The genes are TRBV5-1 and TRBJ1-1, with a tentative D call TRBD1 (5 bases). Germline V gene lookup returns CDR1 SGHRS and CDR2 YFSETQ. The CDR3 extends over 15 amino acids. The V gene lost 0 bases and the J gene lost 3 bases, with 12 bases spanning the gap. This chain's CDR3 is CASSLVGGRDTEAFF. For the CDR3, the DNA is TGCGCCAGCAGCTTGGTGGGGGGACGGGACACTGAAGCTTTCTTT.

V gene TRBV7-2 combines with J gene TRBJ2-5; no firm D call. Trimming left V 2 bases short and J 5 bases short, with 12 bases between. The CDR3 sequence is 14 residues long. Germline CDR1 and CDR2: SGHTA and FQGNSA. The CDR3 sequence is CASSLSSLRETQYF. The CDR3 coding sequence is TGTGCCAGCAGCTTAAGCTCTTTGAGGGAGACCCAGTACTTC.

The chain has TRBV29-1 and TRBJ1-2, with TRBD1 as a possible D gene (6 bases). Germline CDR1 and CDR2: SQVTM and ANQGSEA. The CDR3 has 13 amino acids. Trimming left V 6 bases short and J 7 bases short, with 18 bases between. For the CDR3, the DNA is TGCAGCGTCCTCAGGGACACCGACGGTGGCTACACCTTC. Translating gives CSVLRDTDGGYTF.

This clone has a count of ten or more. The chain uses TRBV13 and TRBJ2-3; 8 bases match TRBD1. CDR1 is PRHDT and CDR2 is FYEKMQ in the germline V gene (reference sequence). This CDR3 has 15 amino acids. Trimming at V came to 3 bases and at J to 4 bases, leaving 6 bases not matched to a gene. As DNA, the CDR3 is TGTGCCAGCAGCTTGTGGACAGGGTTCGCAGATACGCAGTATTTT. Amino acid sequence: CASSLWTGFADTQYF.